At least ten counts were recorded for the clone carrying this TCR beta chain. The data were taken from a study of neurological immune-mediated disorders. V dropped 2 bases and J dropped 10; count of bases not matched to a gene: 9. The germline CDR1 and CDR2 sequences are SEHNR and FQNEAQ (reference sequence). The CDR3 is made up of 15 amino acids. TCRdb reanalysed the 5' RACE reads using MiXCR and keeps one entry per CDR3 protein. Counted here are 25,000 to 35,000 distinct CDR3 sequences, approximately 1.5% occurring once; the ten biggest clones make up roughly 8.7%. The sample consisted of PBMCs. The rearrangement uses TRBV7-9 and TRBJ2-3; 10 bases are shared with TRBD2. This TCR derives from a woman in her twenties or thirties with multiple sclerosis. CDR3: CASSLTSSGGFAQYF. CDR3 in DNA: TGTGCCAGCAGCTTAACGAGTAGCGGGGGGTTCGCGCAGTATTTT.